This is a list of T cell receptor beta chains from one sample in a study of cytomegalovirus exposure and HLA in healthy donors. Sequenced by immunoSEQ multiplex PCR; TCRdb stores in-frame clones only, minus some. The top ten clones hold less than 2.5% of a sample with about 110,000 clones, 85% to 90% of them seen once. Sequencing used PBMCs. These TCRs come from a woman aged 18-29 years in good health and CMV-seronegative. Each CDR3 is given with its conserved first and last residue. The D gene is left open where the match is weak. A row's size may be missing; if present it is once, few, many or a size class.

clone_size j_call v_call d_call cdr3_length cdr3_aa cdr3_nt
- TRBJ2-3 TRBV2 - 11 CASSDADTQYF TGTGCCAGCAGTGACGCAGATACGCAGTATTTT
- TRBJ1-1 TRBV7-2 - 15 CASSFRLGGITEAFF TGTGCCAGCAGCTTCAGACTAGGTGGAATCACTGAAGCTTTCTTT
- TRBJ1-2 TRBV28 - 11 CASSWTDGYTF TGTGCCAGCAGTTGGACTGATGGCTACACCTTC
- TRBJ1-2 TRBV5-5 TRBD1 14 CASQRGQGDYGYTF TGTGCCAGCCAGCGAGGACAGGGGGATTATGGCTACACCTTC
- TRBJ1-2 TRBV7-9 - 15 CASSSDTHQGRGYTF TGTGCCAGCAGCTCCGACACACATCAGGGTCGCGGCTACACCTTC
- TRBJ2-1 TRBV5-1 TRBD2 16 CASRELPGLANNEQFF TGCGCCAGCCGAGAACTGCCGGGACTAGCGAATAATGAGCAGTTCTTC
- TRBJ1-1 TRBV7-2 - 16 CASSLQPRVANTEAFF TGTGCCAGCAGCTTACAACCGAGGGTCGCTAACACTGAAGCTTTCTTT
- TRBJ1-5 TRBV28 TRBD1 14 CASSLTGQWQPQHF TGTGCCAGCAGTTTGACAGGGCAATGGCAGCCCCAGCATTTT
- TRBJ2-1 TRBV7-3 TRBD2 15 CASSSHGTRISEQFF TGTGCCAGCAGCTCGCACGGGACTAGAATCAGTGAGCAGTTCTTC
- TRBJ1-3 TRBV2 - 14 CASAPDRSGNTIYF TGTGCCAGCGCACCTGACAGGTCGGGAAACACCATATATTTT
- TRBJ1-1 TRBV5-1 - 13 CASSLLTNTEAFF TGCGCCAGCAGCTTGCTAACTAACACTGAAGCTTTCTTT
once TRBJ2-3 TRBV4-2 - 15 CASSLGQTSTDTQYF TGTGCCAGCAGCCTTGGACAGACTAGCACAGATACGCAGTATTTT
- TRBJ1-1 TRBV28 TRBD1 14 CASSLPGQGKRAFF TGTGCCAGCAGTTTACCGGGACAGGGGAAAAGAGCTTTCTTT
- TRBJ2-2 TRBV5-6 TRBD2 16 CASREWTSGNTGELFF TGTGCCAGCAGGGAATGGACTAGCGGGAACACCGGGGAGCTGTTTTTT
- TRBJ1-2 TRBV19 - 14 CASRPFRDTSGYTF TGTGCCAGTAGGCCATTCCGGGACACTTCTGGCTACACCTTC
once TRBJ2-7 TRBV7-3 - 15 CASSLGSGPSYEQYF TGTGCCAGCAGCTTAGGGAGCGGACCCTCCTACGAGCAGTACTTC
few TRBJ2-7 TRBV2 TRBD1 16 CASTGTGGFVNYEQYF TGTGCCAGCACCGGGACAGGGGGTTTCGTAAATTACGAGCAGTACTTC
- TRBJ2-7 TRBV30 TRBD2 13 CAWGSGTVNEQYF TGTGCCTGGGGGAGCGGGACTGTCAACGAGCAGTACTTC
- TRBJ2-7 TRBV7-2 TRBD1 13 CASSLAGGHEQYF TGTGCCAGCAGCCTAGCAGGGGGCCACGAGCAGTACTTC
- TRBJ1-5 TRBV5-1 - 15 CASSLGSGSNQPQHF TGCGCCAGCAGCTTGGGTTCAGGGAGCAATCAGCCCCAGCATTTT
- TRBJ2-7 TRBV6-5 - 14 CASSYLTGLGEQYF TGTGCCAGCAGTTACCTAACAGGGTTGGGCGAGCAGTACTTC
- TRBJ2-7 TRBV5-4 - 12 CASSLGGFEQYF TGTGCCAGCAGCTTGGGAGGGTTCGAGCAGTACTTC
once TRBJ2-1 TRBV30 - 11 CAWSVLDEQFF TGTGCCTGGAGTGTACTGGATGAGCAGTTCTTC
- TRBJ1-1 TRBV7-6 - 16 CASSLSSRALNTEAFF TGTGCCAGCAGCTTGTCTTCCAGGGCCCTTAACACTGAAGCTTTCTTT
- TRBJ1-2 TRBV7-2 - 14 CASSAQRGTGGYTF TGTGCCAGCAGCGCACAGAGGGGGACGGGCGGCTACACCTTC
- TRBJ1-4 TRBV2 - 16 CASSVVPYRAGLPLFF TGTGCCAGCAGTGTAGTACCTTACAGGGCAGGTCTCCCTCTGTTTTTT
- TRBJ1-4 TRBV29-1 TRBD1 14 CSVESRDSQEKLFF TGCAGCGTTGAATCTCGGGACAGTCAAGAAAAACTGTTTTTT